The present entry profiles one TCR beta chain with its context. Trimming removed 3 bases from V and 2 bases from J, with 6 bases in between. Looked up from germline, CDR1 is SGHRS and CDR2 is YFSETQ. This CDR3 spans 12 amino acids. TCRdb's copy holds only in-frame clones and misses some; the assay was immunoSEQ multiplex PCR. Here the sample spans about 660,000 clones, around 89% being singletons. These data are taken from a study of shared T cell receptors in the human thymus. This sample also belongs to another study, concerning human thymus T cells. That study adds: Corrective heart surgery yielded the resections from which the thymus tissue came.

Input material: thymocytes. The TCR originated in a boy in the first two years of life with a congenital heart defect. The rearrangement links TRBV5-1 to TRBJ2-7; no clear D gene. CDR3 nucleotide sequence: TGCGCCAGCAGCTCCCGGGCCTACGAGCAGTACTTC. This codes for CASSSRAYEQYF.